The source of this T cell receptor beta chain is a study of blood T cells in healthy people across ages. Primers used in a second PCR of roughly 6 to 11 cycles were a sample-barcoded 5' primer and a J-beta primer mix. TCRdb re-derived calls from the 5' RACE reads in MiXCR, one entry per CDR3 protein. This table holds more than 1,000,000 distinct CDR3 sequences, less than 25% found once. The CDR3 is 13 residues long. V dropped 6 bases and J dropped 6 bases, with 15 bases sitting between them. From germline, CDR1 is SGHTA and CDR2 FQGNSA. These data also formed part of another study, on T cells of mothers and their children.

V and J are TRBV7-2 and TRBJ2-7; the D gene is possibly TRBD2 (5 bases). This sequence originates from a girl aged 2 to 10 in good health. Sequenced material: blood. The CDR3 protein is CASRPPASLEQYF. CDR3 coding DNA: TGTGCCAGCAGACCCCCGGCTAGCCTCGAGCAGTACTTC.